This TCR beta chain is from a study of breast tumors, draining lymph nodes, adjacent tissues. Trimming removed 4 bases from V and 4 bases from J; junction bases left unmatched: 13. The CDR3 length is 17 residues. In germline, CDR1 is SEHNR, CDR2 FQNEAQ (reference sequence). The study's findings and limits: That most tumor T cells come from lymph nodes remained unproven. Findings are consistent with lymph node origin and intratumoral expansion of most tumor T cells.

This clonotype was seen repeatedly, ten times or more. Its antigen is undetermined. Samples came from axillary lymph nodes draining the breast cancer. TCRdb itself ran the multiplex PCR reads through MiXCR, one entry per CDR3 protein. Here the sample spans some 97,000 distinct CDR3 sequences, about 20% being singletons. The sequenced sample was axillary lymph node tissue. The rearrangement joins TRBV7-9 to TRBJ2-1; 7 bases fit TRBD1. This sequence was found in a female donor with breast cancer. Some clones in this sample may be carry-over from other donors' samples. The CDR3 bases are TGTGCCAGCAGCTCCGACTCAGACAGGGTCCCATACAATGAGCAGTTCTTC. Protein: CASSSDSDRVPYNEQFF.